This entry describes one T cell receptor (beta chain). Its antigen is currently not known. One base away there is no much larger clone; base qualities are not given. This sample was included in a study of T cell repertoires in cytomegalovirus infection (dated by TCRdb to the late 2010s). Concerning the study at large: Donor HLA type was relevant to the analysis, as public TCR beta signatures indicated carriage of CMV infection together with the matching HLA type. What the work shows at the level of the full study, not this receptor alone: The ex vivo response was dominated by HLA-C-restricted CMV-specific TCR beta clonotypes, which also provided the single most frequent clonotype in two of eight donors. Cumulative frequency of public TCR beta family members discriminated carriers of CMV infection plus the relevant HLA type in this cohort and an independent approximately 360-donor cohort.

From the germline V gene, CDR1 is MGHRA and CDR2 is YSYEKL. V has 0 bases trimmed and J has 6 bases trimmed; junction bases matching no gene number 4. Spanning cysteine to phenylalanine, the CDR3 consists of 16 amino acids. Of all the DNA, just the CDR3 is kept, 48 bases in frame from base 1. Sequencing was performed on an Illumina HiSeq 1500. TCRdb trimmed public reads at Q25 via fastp, called clones via MiXCR and kept in-frame beta chains. Rows matching on CDR3 protein sequence are summarized as one entry with the most common DNA and genes. Within this sample are 600,000 to 800,000 distinct CDR3 sequences, with 24% of them counted one time only. Clones ranked in the top ten supply roughly 8% of the sample.

Sequenced sample: CD8+ T cells from PBMCs. This receptor chain uses TRBV4-1 and TRBJ2-2, with TRBD1 matching 10 junction bases. The TCR comes from a human donor in good health (CMV status not recorded). Some clones in this sample may be carry-over from other donors' samples. Read as DNA, the sequence is TGCGCCAGCAGCCAAGAACGGACAGGGGGTTCCGGGGAGCTGTTTTTT. The resulting protein is CASSQERTGGSGELFF.